The subject of this entry is one T cell receptor (beta chain). There is no known antigen for this receptor. It has no much larger one-base neighbor in the sample; base qualities were not kept. TCRbeta CDR3 regions were amplified from genomic DNA using the immunoSEQ Assay, a bias-controlled multiplex PCR. The source study handled its data this way. Nucleated cell counts per sample were estimated from amplification of reference gene primers within the assay. To quantify the absolute abundance of each unique TCRbeta CDR3 rearrangement, sequence reads were collapsed and filtered. For each sample, productive Simpson clonality was calculated by taking the square root of Simpson's diversity index across productive rearrangements. The table was pulled from immuneACCESS by TCRdb, which kept in-frame rearrangements only. Such tables lose some clones; where checked, under half of the loss comes from unresolved V genes, and the rest has no known cause. V and J calls and clone size are given by that table; D and trimming were obtained from the DNA. Recorded for this sample are 150,000 to 200,000 clones; about 89% of them occurred a single time. In total, the top ten clones hold approximately 0.8% of the sample.

The cysteine opens and the phenylalanine closes a CDR3 of 16 amino acids. Of the read, only the CDR3 DNA is kept; its 48 bases are in frame from base 1. At the junction V is shortened by 2 bases and J by 2 bases; bases outside the gene matches: 6. The germline V gene specifies MDHEN as CDR1 and SYDVKM as CDR2. This record comes from a study of blood T cell repertoires in COVID-19 (dated by TCRdb to the early 2020s). With respect to the entire study: The collaborator samples originated in the United States, Italy and Spain and spanned the acute and convalescent phases of COVID-19. The prospective study material was composed of cDNA or gDNA derived from T cells, B-cell-depleted T cells, or PBMCs. The dataset comprised deeply sampled blood TCRbeta repertoires from subjects exposed to, actively infected with, or recovered from COVID-19. The repertoires were released in a freely available public database meant as a resource for research on the immune response to SARS-CoV-2. Samples came from the ongoing ImmuneRACE study (first 160 participants) plus 1,254 subjects from 6 global collaborators. Nearly every sample came with metadata listing a de-identified subject ID, COVID-19 status, age in years and sex. HLA class I and class II types, where available, came from metadata supplied by the sample provider rather than from assay-based typing.

Results and caveats for the whole study, not just this receptor: The quantity of clinical and demographic metadata differed by source and by participant and was supplied without curation.

Participants in the prospective study were enrolled through a virtual design, were aged roughly 18 to 95 years, and lived in about two dozen United States geographic areas. To assign participants to cohorts, the prospective study relied on clinical history that participants themselves reported in a screening survey and a study questionnaire. ImmuneRACE Cohort 3 recovered participants were defined by two consecutive negative NP/OP PCR tests, healthcare professional clearance, or symptom resolution. In the prospective study, mobile phlebotomists collected whole blood, serum and a nasopharyngeal or oropharyngeal swab from each participant. Additional blood draws and questionnaires over an approximately 2-month period could optionally be provided by prospective study participants. Blood samples from the prospective study were shipped frozen or at room temperature prior to DNA extraction.

The receptor was isolated from a woman under 30 who had recovered from COVID-19. The specimen sequenced was PBMCs or T cells enriched from blood (not recorded which). Recombination linked TRBV28 to TRBJ1-5, with 7 bases in between that match TRBD1. Read as DNA, the sequence is TGTGCCAGCAGTTTACGCAGGCAGGGGGGCAATCAGCCCCAGCATTTT. Its coded protein is CASSLRRQGGNQPQHF.